One and the same sample provided the 26 T cell receptor beta chains below, sequenced in a study of blood T cell repertoires in COVID-19. Data came from immunoSEQ multiplex PCR; TCRdb stores just in-frame clones and leaves some out. The top ten clones hold less than 2% of a sample with about 64,000 clones, approximately 90% of them seen once. Sequencing was done on a sample of peripheral blood. The receptor set was obtained from a human donor in a cohort sampled during active COVID-19.

The chain combines TRBV7-9 with TRBJ2-2, with 8 nucleotides matching TRBD2. V shed 4 bases, J shed 2 bases, and the junction held 9 bases outside the gene matches. Germline loops: CDR1 SEHNR, CDR2 FQNEAQ (reference sequence). This CDR3 is built from 17 residues. As DNA, the CDR3 is TGTGCCAGCAGCTCCGCCTACAGCGGGAGAAACACCGGGGAGCTGTTTTTT. Its translation: CASSSAYSGRNTGELFF.

The chain joins TRBV12-2 to TRBJ2-5; no check of the table's D call, TRBD2, against the DNA was made. TRBV12-2 is tagged as a pseudogene. The CDR3 sequence is 19 residues long. The CDR3 protein is CASRLVLAGGPYGRETQYF. CDR3 coding DNA: TGTGCAAGTCGCTTAGTTTTAGCGGGAGGACCGTACGGAAGGGAGACCCAGTACTTC.

This rearrangement joins TRBV27 to TRBJ2-1; 7 bases are a match to TRBD1. The germline gives CDR1 MNHEY, CDR2 SMNVEV (reference sequence). V was pared by 4 bases and J by 1 base, with 4 bases of the junction left unmatched. The CDR3 covers 15 residues. CDR3 sequence reads: CASSSLGQSYNEQFF. The CDR3 DNA sequence: TGTGCCAGCAGTTCCTTGGGACAGTCCTACAATGAGCAGTTCTTC.

V and J are TRBV7-6 and TRBJ1-5, with 7 bases identical to TRBD1. The CDR3 loop spans 16 amino acids. J was trimmed by 0 bases and V by 5 bases; bases with no gene match: 7. In germline, CDR1 is SGHVS, CDR2 FNYEAQ. The CDR3 loop is CASSLDRNYSNQPQHF. CDR3 in DNA: TGTGCCAGCAGCCTGGACAGGAACTATAGCAATCAGCCCCAGCATTTT.

The rearrangement joins TRBV2 to TRBJ2-1; weak D call: TRBD2 (6 bases). Trimming took 6 bases from V and 6 from J, leaving 12 bases between them. The germline V gene has CDR1 SNHLY and CDR2 FYNNEI. This CDR3 comprises 13 residues. CDR3 region: CASRSTSTNEQFF. DNA for the CDR3: TGTGCCAGCAGGTCGACTAGTACCAATGAGCAGTTCTTC.

This chain connects TRBV10-3 to TRBJ2-7, with TRBD1 matching 7 bases. There are 15 residues in the CDR3. CDR1 is ENHRY, CDR2 SYGVKD, per germline. V was clipped by 7 bases and J by 2 bases; unmatched bases: 11. In DNA, the CDR3 is TGTGCCATCACTAAACAGGGGATCAGCGCCTACGAGCAGTACTTC. Amino acid sequence: CAITKQGISAYEQYF.

The V call is TRBV5-4, the J call TRBJ1-2, with 7 nucleotides matching TRBD1. The length of the CDR3 is 16 residues. Trimming at V came to 0 bases and at J to 2 bases, leaving 7 bases not matched to a gene. CDR1 SGHNT and CDR2 YYREEE come from the germline V gene (reference sequence). The CDR3 nucleotides are TGTGCCAGCAGCTTGGGCGGGACAGCGCAGAACTATGGCTACACCTTC. Translating it yields CASSLGGTAQNYGYTF. The variable domain in full, with the rest retrieved from reference TRBV5-4 and TRBJ1-2, is ETGVTQSPTHLIKTRGQQVTLRCSSQSGHNTVSWYQQALGQGPQFIFQYYREEENGRGNFPPRFSGLQFPNYSSELNVNALELDDSALYLCASSLGGTAQNYGYTFGSGTRLTVV.

The J gene is TRBJ1-1, the V gene TRBV3-1 (or the pseudogene TRBV3-2); perhaps TRBD1 as D (5 bases). The CDR3 extends over 15 amino acids. Germline values: CDR1 LGHDT, CDR2 YNNKEL (reference sequence). With 1 base removed from V and 3 bases from J, the gap between germline ends came to 12 bases. The CDR3 sequence: CASSQVQGCHTEAFF. The CDR3 DNA reads TGTGCCAGCAGCCAAGTTCAGGGTTGTCACACTGAAGCTTTCTTT.

This clone has just a few counts. The V gene is TRBV28, the J gene TRBJ1-5; no clear D gene. The CDR3 has 13 amino acids. V was clipped by 7 bases and J by 0 bases, with 7 bases between them. Germline CDR1 is MDHEN and CDR2 is SYDVKM. The CDR3 nucleotides are TGTGCCAGCAAGAGGAATAGCAATCAGCCCCAGCATTTT. Protein product: CASKRNSNQPQHF.

This chain connects TRBV10-1 to TRBJ2-1; TRBD2 aligns across 7 bases. Unmatched junction bases numbered 6, after V lost 3 bases and J lost 10 bases. CDR3 length: 13 amino acids. Germline V gene sequence: CDR1 WNHNN, CDR2 SYGVQD (reference sequence). As DNA, the CDR3 is TGCGCCAGCAGTGACCCGACTAGCAGGGAGCAGTTCTTC. This gives the protein CASSDPTSREQFF.

The V gene is TRBV19, the J gene TRBJ2-7; 10 bases fit TRBD1. Losses at the gene ends were 4 bases for V and 5 bases for J; bases not matched to a gene: 5. The CDR3 sequence is 14 residues long. CDR1 is LNHDA, CDR2 SQIVND, per germline (reference sequence). The CDR3 spells CASSRDRGRHEQYF. DNA of the CDR3: TGTGCCAGTAGTAGAGACAGGGGGCGACACGAGCAGTACTTC.

The chain uses TRBV18 and TRBJ2-1; 12 bases align to TRBD2. The V and J ends lost 6 bases and 7 bases, in that order; junction bases with no gene match: 10. The CDR3 is 16 residues long. The V gene's germline CDR1 is KGHSH and CDR2 LQKENI. The CDR3 protein is CASSLTTSGRGNEQFF. The DNA for the CDR3 is TGTGCCAGCTCCCTTACGACTAGCGGGAGAGGGAATGAGCAGTTCTTC.

The chain recombines TRBV13 with TRBJ2-7; TRBD1 aligns across 10 bases. The germline V gene has CDR1 PRHDT and CDR2 FYEKMQ (reference sequence). The V gene end was trimmed by 5 bases and the J gene end by 0 bases; junction bases not matched to a gene: 7. CDR3 size: 16 residues. The CDR3 region is CASSLKTGGLSYEQYF. CDR3 DNA: TGTGCCAGCAGCCTAAAGACAGGGGGCCTCTCCTACGAGCAGTACTTC.

This clone was counted a single time. This chain uses TRBV6-5 with TRBJ2-1; 7 bases agree with TRBD1. Trimming took 11 bases from V and 6 from J; bases not matched to a gene: 13. The length of the CDR3 is 14 residues. Germline assignment: CDR1 MNHEY and CDR2 SVGAGI. In DNA form, the CDR3 reads TGTGCCCTAAGTCCGGCAGGGGGAAGCAATGAGCAGTTCTTC. Translated: CALSPAGGSNEQFF.

The chain joins TRBV12-5 to TRBJ1-1; D not certain. Trimming removed 7 bases at V and 0 bases at J, with 12 bases between. Germline values: CDR1 LGHNT, CDR2 FRNRAP. The CDR3 sequence is 14 residues long. CDR3 in amino acids: CASALAGLNTEAFF. In DNA, the CDR3 is TGTGCTAGTGCCCTCGCGGGGTTGAACACTGAAGCTTTCTTT.

The chain combines TRBV9 with TRBJ2-1; D possibly corresponds to TRBD2 (5 bases). CDR3 size: 15 residues. CDR1 and CDR2 from the germline V gene are SGDLS and YYNGEE. The V end was cut by 1 base, the J end by 7 bases, with 15 bases between. The CDR3 protein is CASSVWAARGNEQFF. The CDR3 DNA reads as TGTGCCAGCAGCGTATGGGCGGCCCGAGGGAATGAGCAGTTCTTC.

The rearrangement uses TRBV6-6 and TRBJ2-7; 10 bases fit TRBD1. V dropped 5 bases and J dropped 2; count of bases not matched to a gene: 6. Germline lookup yields CDR1 MNHNY and CDR2 SVGAGI (reference sequence). The CDR3 spans 15 residues. CDR3 bases: TGTGCCAGCAGTCACCTGGGACAGGGGACCTACGAGCAGTACTTC. Protein sequence: CASSHLGQGTYEQYF.

This sequence joins TRBV6-2 or TRBV6-3 and TRBJ2-1; TRBD2 matches 10 bases. In germline, CDR1 is MNHEY, CDR2 SVGEGT. Germline trimming cut 5 bases from V and 6 bases from J; bases unmatched to any gene: 10. There are 16 residues in the CDR3. CDR3 bases: TGTGCCAGCAGTAAGATCAGCGGGAGGGGCGTCAATGAGCAGTTCTTC. It translates to CASSKISGRGVNEQFF.

The chain carries TRBV9 and TRBJ2-2, with 9 bases fitting TRBD1. This CDR3 contains 17 residues. The V segment lost 1 base and the J segment 1 base; nucleotides outside the gene matches: 5. The germline V gene encodes CDR1 SGDLS and CDR2 YYNGEE. Here the CDR3 DNA reads TGTGCCAGCAGCGTACTGATGGACAGGGGGAACACCGGGGAGCTGTTTTTT. Translation gives CASSVLMDRGNTGELFF.

The V gene is TRBV7-2, the J gene TRBJ2-7; TRBD2 matches 11 bases. Germline lookup yields CDR1 SGHTA and CDR2 FQGNSA. J was trimmed by 4 bases and V by 3 bases; bases with no gene match: 5. The CDR3 has 15 amino acids. Here the CDR3 DNA reads TGTGCCAGCAGCTTCACTAGCGGGAGTACTTACGAGCAGTACTTC. As protein: CASSFTSGSTYEQYF.

The chain joins TRBV3-1 (or the pseudogene TRBV3-2) to TRBJ1-1; D gene uncertain. The V end was cut by 7 bases, the J end by 0 bases, with 6 bases between. Germline CDR1 reads LGHDT; CDR2 reads YNNKEL (reference sequence). The CDR3 runs to 12 residues. The CDR3 DNA follows: TGTGCCAGCACCACGGTGAACACTGAAGCTTTCTTT. Protein sequence: CASTTVNTEAFF.

The chain couples TRBV28 to TRBJ2-3; D not resolved. The length of the CDR3 is 12 residues. Per germline, CDR1 MDHEN and CDR2 SYDVKM. Trimming stripped 7 bases from V and 13 bases from J, with 18 bases between. The DNA of the CDR3 is TGTGCCAGCAACTCCGGTCCGGGTCTAAAGTATTTT. Its translation: CASNSGPGLKYF.

The chain carries TRBV4-3 and TRBJ2-7, with 11 bases that match TRBD2. This CDR3 is 13 amino acids long. CDR1 and CDR2 (germline): LGHNA, YSLEER. J lost 7 bases, V lost 10 bases, and 9 bases had no gene match. Here the CDR3 DNA reads TGCGCCATGTTAGCGGGAGGGCCGGGAGAGCAGTACTTC. Its protein is CAMLAGGPGEQYF.

The chain employs TRBV5-1 and TRBJ1-5, with 8 bases matching TRBD1. The V gene's germline CDR1 is SGHRS and CDR2 YFSETQ. The V and J ends lost 3 bases and 5 bases, in that order; junction bases with no gene match: 7. The CDR3 consists of 15 residues. CDR3 DNA: TGCGCCAGCAGCTGGGGGACAGGCCCCCATCAGCCCCAGCATTTT. Translating gives CASSWGTGPHQPQHF.

The chain recombines TRBV4-1 with TRBJ1-4, with D possibly TRBD1 on 6 matching bases. Germline V gene data show CDR1 as MGHRA and CDR2 as YSYEKL. Trimming shortened V by 2 bases and J by 2 bases, and 6 bases separated the two germline ends. This CDR3 has 14 residues. For the CDR3, the DNA is TGCGCCAGCAGCCAAACAGGGACTAATGAAAAACTGTTTTTT. Translating it yields CASSQTGTNEKLFF.

This clone occurred once. The V gene is TRBV5-1, the J gene TRBJ1-5; unclear D gene. V lost 0 bases, J lost 5 bases, and 9 bases lay in between. The CDR3 loop spans 14 amino acids. The germline V gene encodes CDR1 SGHRS and CDR2 YFSETQ. The CDR3: CASSLGGPHQPQHF. Written as DNA, the CDR3 is TGCGCCAGCAGCTTGGGTGGGCCTCATCAGCCCCAGCATTTT.